This is a list of T cell receptor beta chains from one sample in a study of T cells in Graves' hyperthyroidism and ophthalmopathy. TCRdb re-called the multiplex PCR reads with MiXCR, one entry per CDR3 protein. This sample has some 460,000 distinct CDR3 sequences, with approximately 14% found just once. The source material was blood. The receptors here all came from a woman in her late teens or twenties with Graves' hyperthyroidism. Both conserved end residues are part of each CDR3. The D gene is left open where the match is weak. Not all rows give a size; the values are once, few, many and, for expanded clones, a class.

D: TRBD1
size: many
V: TRBV6-1
J: TRBJ1-2
DNA: TGTGCCAGCAGTACGGGGACAGGTAGTAATGGCTACACCTTC
CDR3: CASSTGTGSNGYTF

D: TRBD2
size: many
V: TRBV6-5
J: TRBJ2-1
DNA: TGTGCCAGCATAACTCGGCGGGGGGGCCAGGGAAATGAGCAGTTCTTC
CDR3: CASITRRGGQGNEQFF

D: NA
size: many
V: TRBV7-8
J: TRBJ2-7
DNA: TGTGCCAGCAGCTCACGACTGGCAGCAGTTTACGAGCAGTACTTC
CDR3: CASSSRLAAVYEQYF

D: TRBD2
size: many
V: TRBV20-1
J: TRBJ2-7
DNA: TGCAGTGCCCAGACTAGCGGGGCTTACGAGCAGTACTTC
CDR3: CSAQTSGAYEQYF

D: NA
size: many
V: TRBV7-2
J: TRBJ2-3
DNA: TGTGCCAGCAGCTTACGTGGGGGGGATACGCAGTATTTT
CDR3: CASSLRGGDTQYF

D: NA
size: NA
V: TRBV6-2/TRBV6-3
J: TRBJ1-3
DNA: TGTGCCAGCAAGACGGGACAAACGCGGAAAAACACCATATATTTT
CDR3: CASKTGQTRKNTIYF

D: TRBD2
size: many
V: TRBV19
J: TRBJ2-5
DNA: TGTGCCAGTGGCCCTGGGTTGACTAGCGGGATAAAGACCCAGTACTTC
CDR3: CASGPGLTSGIKTQYF

D: NA
size: many
V: TRBV20-1
J: TRBJ2-5
DNA: TGCAGTGCTAGCGGTGGGACCCAGTACTTC
CDR3: CSASGGTQYF

D: NA
size: NA
V: TRBV20-1
J: TRBJ1-5
DNA: TGCAGTACTAGAACCCGCAGGGGAGTAGGCAATCAGCCCCAGCATTTT
CDR3: CSTRTRRGVGNQPQHF

D: NA
size: NA
V: TRBV5-1
J: TRBJ2-2
DNA: TGCGCCAGCAGCTTGCTCGGAATCACCGGGGAGCTGCTTTTT
CDR3: CASSLLGITGELLF

D: NA
size: many
V: TRBV4-1
J: TRBJ1-5
DNA: TGCGCCAGCAGCCAAGGCGGGACCGTGGATCAGCCCCAGCATTTT
CDR3: CASSQGGTVDQPQHF

D: TRBD2
size: many
V: TRBV5-1
J: TRBJ2-3
DNA: TGCGCCAGCAGCGCCGGGACTAGCGGCACAGATACGCAGTATTTT
CDR3: CASSAGTSGTDTQYF

D: NA
size: many
V: TRBV11-2
J: TRBJ2-2
DNA: TGTGCCAGCAGCCCTGGAGGGCGGAACACCGGGGAGCTGTTTTTT
CDR3: CASSPGGRNTGELFF

D: NA
size: NA
V: TRBV4-1
J: TRBJ2-1
DNA: TGCGCCAGCAGCCAAGATCTTGAATACAATGAGCAGTTCTTC
CDR3: CASSQDLEYNEQFF

D: TRBD1
size: many
V: TRBV18
J: TRBJ2-1
DNA: TGTGCCAGCTCATCCCGACAGGGTGAGAGTTACCAGTTCTTC
CDR3: CASSSRQGESYQFF

D: NA
size: many
V: TRBV7-9
J: TRBJ2-1
DNA: TGTGCCAGCAGCCGTAGTGTGGAGGGTGAGCAGTTCTTC
CDR3: CASSRSVEGEQFF

D: NA
size: many
V: TRBV11-2
J: TRBJ2-7
DNA: TGTGCCAGCAGCCCAGGATACGGGAGATACGAGCAGTACTTC
CDR3: CASSPGYGRYEQYF

D: TRBD1
size: NA
V: TRBV20-1
J: TRBJ2-1
DNA: TGCAGTGCTTCCGGGACAGGGATGGATGAGCAGTTCTTC
CDR3: CSASGTGMDEQFF

D: TRBD2
size: many
V: TRBV5-1
J: TRBJ2-3
DNA: TGCGCCAGCAGCTCCGCCCCAATAGCGGGAGGGCCAGGAGATACGCAGTATTTT
CDR3: CASSSAPIAGGPGDTQYF

D: NA
size: many
V: TRBV11-2
J: TRBJ1-1
DNA: TGTGCCAGCAGCTTAGATCTTTACAGACAGAACACTGAAGCTTTCTTT
CDR3: CASSLDLYRQNTEAFF

D: NA
size: many
V: TRBV20-1
J: TRBJ1-6
DNA: TGCAGTGCTAGAGATCCCCTTCAGGGCTCCTATAATTCACCCCTCCACTTT
CDR3: CSARDPLQGSYNSPLHF

D: TRBD1
size: NA
V: TRBV30
J: TRBJ2-7
DNA: TGTGCCTGGGGTTGGACAGGGGAGAGGGCCTACGAGCAGTACTTC
CDR3: CAWGWTGERAYEQYF

D: NA
size: many
V: TRBV5-8
J: TRBJ1-6
DNA: TGTGCCAGCAGCTGGGACCGATGGAATTCACCCCTCCACTTT
CDR3: CASSWDRWNSPLHF

D: NA
size: many
V: TRBV5-8
J: TRBJ2-3
DNA: TGTGCCAGCAGCTTAGGTAGCTCCTCAGATACGCAGTATTTT
CDR3: CASSLGSSSDTQYF

D: NA
size: few
V: TRBV27
J: TRBJ1-2
DNA: TGTGCCAGCAGTTGGAGGCAGGGGCATGGCTACACCTTC
CDR3: CASSWRQGHGYTF

D: TRBD2
size: NA
V: TRBV27
J: TRBJ2-3
DNA: TGTGCCAGCAGTTGGCGGGAGGAGTCAGATACGCAGTATTTT
CDR3: CASSWREESDTQYF

D: TRBD1
size: many
V: TRBV2
J: TRBJ2-2
DNA: TGTGCCAGCAGGTTACAGGGGGTGGTTGCCGGGGAGCTGTTTTTT
CDR3: CASRLQGVVAGELFF

D: TRBD1
size: NA
V: TRBV7-2
J: TRBJ2-2
DNA: TGTGCCAGCAGCTTTCTGACAGGGCCCGGGGAGCTGTTTTTT
CDR3: CASSFLTGPGELFF

D: TRBD2
size: NA
V: TRBV20-1
J: TRBJ2-3
DNA: TGCAGTGCAAGGGGGGTGGGGGCGGGGGGAAGCACAGATACGCAGTATTTT
CDR3: CSARGVGAGGSTDTQYF

D: NA
size: many
V: TRBV11-2
J: TRBJ2-5
DNA: TGTGCCAGCAGCTCCACATGGAAGACCCAGTACTTC
CDR3: CASSSTWKTQYF

D: TRBD1
size: once
V: TRBV7-3
J: TRBJ1-2
DNA: TGTGCCAGCAGGGACAGGGGGCCGGGAAGTGGCTACACCTTC
CDR3: CASRDRGPGSGYTF

D: NA
size: few
V: TRBV9
J: TRBJ2-2
DNA: TGTGCCAGCAGCCGAAGGGGCGAAGTCGCCGGGGAGCTGTTTTTT
CDR3: CASSRRGEVAGELFF

D: NA
size: NA
V: TRBV12-3/TRBV12-4
J: TRBJ1-5
DNA: TGTGCCAGCAGTAGCCTCCGGGACCGTAATCAGCCCCAGCATTTT
CDR3: CASSSLRDRNQPQHF

D: NA
size: many
V: TRBV7-2
J: TRBJ2-7
DNA: TGTGCCAGCAGCTTAGCCCACCGCAAGGGGGAGAAGGTATTCGAGCAGTACTTC
CDR3: CASSLAHRKGEKVFEQYF

D: NA
size: few
V: TRBV19
J: TRBJ2-6
DNA: TGTGCCAGTACAGTTCCCGGGGCCAACGTCCTGACTTTC
CDR3: CASTVPGANVLTF

D: NA
size: NA
V: TRBV9
J: TRBJ1-1
DNA: TGTGCCAGCAGCGCGGGAGGGACCGGTGAAGCTTTCTTT
CDR3: CASSAGGTGEAFF

D: TRBD2
size: many
V: TRBV4-2
J: TRBJ2-1
DNA: TGTGCCAGCAGCCAAGAGAATAGCGGGGGCGGGAATGAGCAGTTCTTC
CDR3: CASSQENSGGGNEQFF

D: NA
size: many
V: TRBV4-2
J: TRBJ2-1
DNA: TGTGCCAGCAGCCCTGGGGGGTCTGTCAATGAGCAGTTCTTC
CDR3: CASSPGGSVNEQFF

D: NA
size: NA
V: TRBV29-1
J: TRBJ1-2
DNA: TGCAGCGTGGTCGAAAACTATGGCTACACCTTC
CDR3: CSVVENYGYTF

D: NA
size: few
V: TRBV12-3/TRBV12-4
J: TRBJ2-4
DNA: TGTGCCAGCAGTTTCGATATGGTGACTCAGTACTTC
CDR3: CASSFDMVTQYF

D: NA
size: NA
V: TRBV2
J: TRBJ1-1
DNA: TGTGCCAGCCGTCAGGGGATCATGGACACTGAAGCTTTCTTT
CDR3: CASRQGIMDTEAFF

D: TRBD1
size: NA
V: TRBV19
J: TRBJ1-1
DNA: TGTGCCAGTAGTATTCGTGGGACAGGGGCCGTGAACACTGAAGCTTTCTTT
CDR3: CASSIRGTGAVNTEAFF

D: NA
size: many
V: TRBV12-3/TRBV12-4
J: TRBJ2-6
DNA: TGTGCCAGCAGGTTAACAGGGTCTGGGGCCAACGTCCTGACTTTC
CDR3: CASRLTGSGANVLTF

D: TRBD2
size: NA
V: TRBV11-1
J: TRBJ2-1
DNA: TGTGCCAGCAGCTTAGACGGGGTTAGCGGGAGAGGCTACAATGAGCAGTTCTTC
CDR3: CASSLDGVSGRGYNEQFF

D: NA
size: NA
V: TRBV19
J: TRBJ1-4
DNA: TGTGCCAATAGTATGTGGGCGGGTAATGAAAAACTGTTTTTT
CDR3: CANSMWAGNEKLFF

D: NA
size: few
V: TRBV20-1
J: TRBJ2-1
DNA: TGCAGTGCTAGTAGTCAGGGTGAGCAGTTCTTC
CDR3: CSASSQGEQFF

D: NA
size: few
V: TRBV6-2/TRBV6-3
J: TRBJ2-7
DNA: TGTGCCAGCAGATCTGACAGGATTTCCTACGAGCAGTACTTC
CDR3: CASRSDRISYEQYF

D: TRBD1
size: many
V: TRBV2
J: TRBJ2-4
DNA: TGTGCCACCGGGGACAGGGGCAAAAACATTCAGTACTTC
CDR3: CATGDRGKNIQYF

D: TRBD2
size: NA
V: TRBV5-1
J: TRBJ2-1
DNA: TGCGCCAGCAGCGGGGGACTTAGCGGGAGCTCCTACAATGAGCAGTTCTTC
CDR3: CASSGGLSGSSYNEQFF

D: TRBD1
size: NA
V: TRBV2
J: TRBJ1-1
DNA: TGTGCCAGCAAGATAGCTACAGGGGGCACTGAAGCTTTCTTT
CDR3: CASKIATGGTEAFF

D: NA
size: few
V: TRBV6-1
J: TRBJ1-5
DNA: TGTGCCAGCGCCCGGCGGGGGGGAAGCAATCAGCCCCAGCATTTT
CDR3: CASARRGGSNQPQHF

D: NA
size: once
V: TRBV2
J: TRBJ1-2
DNA: TGTGCCAGCAGCGCAGGGGTTAGCGAGGGCTACACCTTC
CDR3: CASSAGVSEGYTF

D: TRBD1
size: many
V: TRBV3-1
J: TRBJ1-5
DNA: TGTGCCAGCAGCCTGGGACAGGGGGTGGGTCAGCCCCAGCATTTT
CDR3: CASSLGQGVGQPQHF